This is a list of T cell receptor beta chains from one sample in a study of T cells after yellow fever vaccination. Each CDR3 protein is one row after TCRdb ran MiXCR on the 5' RACE reads. The sample carries some 250,000 distinct CDR3 sequences, approximately 3.8% recorded once. This specimen was PBMCs, taken 15 days after the yellow fever booster vaccination. The receptor source for this set is a man younger than 30 who received the YFV17D yellow fever vaccine. The CDR3 runs from the conserved cysteine through the conserved F or W. A D gene is named only where the DNA matches it firmly. The listing skips clone size in some rows; elsewhere it reads once, few, many or a size class.

d_call j_call v_call clone_size cdr3_nt cdr3_aa
- TRBJ2-1 TRBV7-2 many TGTGCCAGCAGCGCTGAGAGACTCGCCCTCTACGAGCAGTTCTTC CASSAERLALYEQFF
- TRBJ1-5 TRBV6-6 few TGTGCCAGCAGCCCCCGGGTGGGGGACAGCAATCAGCCCCAGCATTTT CASSPRVGDSNQPQHF
TRBD1 TRBJ1-2 TRBV10-3 many TGTGCCATCAGTGGCTCCCCGGGACAGGGGACTAATGGCTACACCTTC CAISGSPGQGTNGYTF
TRBD2 TRBJ2-3 TRBV7-8 many TGTGCCAGCAGTCGACTAGCGGGGACCCTTAGCACAGATACGCAGTATTTT CASSRLAGTLSTDTQYF
- TRBJ2-3 TRBV6-5 many TGTGCCAGCAGTTCCCTCCCCCAGAGCACAGATACGCAGTATTTT CASSSLPQSTDTQYF
- TRBJ2-5 TRBV5-1 many TGCGCCAGCAGCCACAGGGAACGAGAGACCCAGTACTTC CASSHRERETQYF
- TRBJ2-7 TRBV12-3/TRBV12-4 many TGTGCCAGCAGGTCCCTTGGGGGGGCTAGAAGGCCTCCTCTCTTC CASRSLGGARRPPLF
- TRBJ1-2 TRBV12-3/TRBV12-4 many TGTGCCAGCAGAGGAGAGGGCTACACCTTC CASRGEGYTF
- TRBJ1-2 TRBV7-2 many TGTGCCAGCAGCTTAGTTTTGAGGGATGGCTACACCTTC CASSLVLRDGYTF
- TRBJ2-7 TRBV5-1 - TGCGCCAGCAGCTCAGAAGGCGAGCAGTACTTC CASSSEGEQYF
- TRBJ1-2 TRBV4-3 many TGCGCCAGCAGCCAATCCTCAGGGGTGTACTATGGCTACACCTTC CASSQSSGVYYGYTF
- TRBJ2-1 TRBV10-1 - TGCGCCAGCAGTGAGCCGGGACTCCCCGGCGAGCAGTTCTTC CASSEPGLPGEQFF
- TRBJ1-3 TRBV4-1 many TGCGCCAGCAGCCAAGAGTTCTCTGGAAACACCATATATTTT CASSQEFSGNTIYF
TRBD2 TRBJ2-7 TRBV7-2 many TGTGCCAGCAGCGGTACTAGCGGGGCCTCCTACGAGCAGTACTTC CASSGTSGASYEQYF
- TRBJ1-3 TRBV7-9 - TGTGCCACTAGGGCGAACACCATATATTTT CATRANTIYF
- TRBJ2-1 TRBV7-2 many TGTGCCAGCAGCTATGACAGTTCCTCCTACAATGAGCAGTTCTTC CASSYDSSSYNEQFF
- TRBJ1-5 TRBV10-3 many TGTGCCATCAGTGAGTCCCTGGGGTACCAGCCCCAGCATTTT CAISESLGYQPQHF
TRBD1 TRBJ1-3 TRBV9 many TGTGCCAGCAGCGCACTGGGACAGGGGATCGGAAACACCATATATTTT CASSALGQGIGNTIYF
- TRBJ2-4 TRBV5-6 many TGTGCCAGCAGCTTTCGACAGGAGAAAAACATTCAGTACTTC CASSFRQEKNIQYF
- TRBJ2-2 TRBV6-2/TRBV6-3 many TGTGCCAGCAGAGGGCCCGGGGAGCTGTTTTTT CASRGPGELFF
- TRBJ1-6 TRBV27 many TGTGCCAGCAGTTACCGTCCCGGGACATCTTATTCACCCCTCCACTTT CASSYRPGTSYSPLHF
TRBD1 TRBJ2-5 TRBV20-1 many TGCAGTGCTCCCGACAGGGGAGAGACCCAGTACTTC CSAPDRGETQYF
- TRBJ1-2 TRBV2 many TGTGCCAGCAGGAGGGACCTGTCTAACTATGGCTACACCTTC CASRRDLSNYGYTF
TRBD2 TRBJ2-1 TRBV5-5 many TGTGCCAGCGGGCCAGGGGTAGCGGGGGGGCTTGAGCAGTTCTTC CASGPGVAGGLEQFF
- TRBJ2-7 TRBV4-3 - TGCGCCAGCAGCCAAGATGTCTGGACAGCATCCTACGAGCAGTACTTC CASSQDVWTASYEQYF
TRBD2 TRBJ2-1 TRBV5-1 many TGCGCCAGCAGCTCCATGGGTAGCGGGGGGGCAAATTCTTACAATGAGCAGTTCTTC CASSSMGSGGANSYNEQFF
- TRBJ1-2 TRBV5-1 many TGCGCCAGCAGCTTGGGACAGCTGGACTATGGCTACACCTTC CASSLGQLDYGYTF
- TRBJ1-1 TRBV4-2 many TGTGCCAGCAGGTACTTCGGGACGGATGAAGCTTTCTTT CASRYFGTDEAFF
- TRBJ2-1 TRBV5-1 many TGCGCCAGCAGCCGGGGACGCCTCTTGGGGGATGAGCAGTTCTTC CASSRGRLLGDEQFF
- TRBJ1-1 TRBV29-1 many TGCAGCGTTGAAGGTATGGGATGGGACACTGAAGCTTTCTTT CSVEGMGWDTEAFF
- TRBJ2-5 TRBV4-3 many TGCGCCAGCAGCCCTGGCGGGGCATTGATAGAGACCCAGTACTTC CASSPGGALIETQYF
- TRBJ2-3 TRBV6-6 many TGTGCCAGCACTAAACTGGATACGCAGTATTTT CASTKLDTQYF
- TRBJ2-7 TRBV27 many TGTGCCAGCAGTTCCCATGGGGCGGGCGAGCAGTACTTC CASSSHGAGEQYF
- TRBJ1-1 TRBV7-2 many TGTGCCAGCAGCTTAGCGTTTGGCTACAAGGGCACTGAAGCTTTCTTT CASSLAFGYKGTEAFF
TRBD1 TRBJ2-1 TRBV30 many TGTGCCTGGACCCGGGGGACAGGCCACAATGAGCAGTTCTTC CAWTRGTGHNEQFF
- TRBJ1-1 TRBV5-5 many TGTGCCAGCAGCTTGGCCAGGGGCGGTGAAGCTTTCTTT CASSLARGGEAFF
TRBD2 TRBJ2-3 TRBV5-1 few TGCGCCAGCAGCACTAGGGCTAGCGGGTCTCCAGATACGCAGTATTTT CASSTRASGSPDTQYF
- TRBJ1-1 TRBV7-2 few TGTGCCAGCAGCTACGCCCAGGGATCCGAAGCTTTCTTT CASSYAQGSEAFF
- TRBJ1-1 TRBV10-3 many TGTGCCACCAAGGCCCCTCTGAACACTGAAGCTTTCTTT CATKAPLNTEAFF
- TRBJ2-3 TRBV15 few TGTGCCACCACGATAAATTCCGTCCGCACAGATACGCAGTATTTT CATTINSVRTDTQYF
- TRBJ1-1 TRBV7-3 many TGTGCCAGCCGACTCGGACCCCAGAACACTGAAGCTTTCTTT CASRLGPQNTEAFF
- TRBJ2-4 TRBV5-1 many TGCGCCAGCAGCCCTCGTGACGGAGCTAGAAACATTCAGTACTTC CASSPRDGARNIQYF
TRBD1 TRBJ2-6 TRBV5-4 many TGTGCCAGCAGCTTGGCTGACAGGGGGCTTACTGGGGCCAACGTCCTGACTTTC CASSLADRGLTGANVLTF
- TRBJ1-1 TRBV7-9 many TGTGCCAGCAGCTTTTCGAACACTGAAGCTTTCTTT CASSFSNTEAFF
TRBD1 TRBJ2-1 TRBV3-1 many TGTGCCAGCAGCCAACCGGACAGGTACAATGAGCAGTTCTTC CASSQPDRYNEQFF
TRBD1 TRBJ2-7 TRBV10-3 many TGTGCCATCAGCCCTCTAGGGACAGTTTTAGGCGAGCAGTACTTC CAISPLGTVLGEQYF
- TRBJ1-2 TRBV6-2/TRBV6-3 many TGTGCCAGCAGTTACTACGTCGGGAGACAAGCGGGAGAAGACTATGGCTACACCTTC CASSYYVGRQAGEDYGYTF
- TRBJ2-5 TRBV6-2/TRBV6-3 many TGTGCCAGCAGTTACTCGACCGAGAAGGAGACCCAGTACTTC CASSYSTEKETQYF
- TRBJ1-1 TRBV30 - TGTGCCTGGAGCGCCCATTGGAACACTGAAGCTTTCTTT CAWSAHWNTEAFF
- TRBJ1-1 TRBV11-2 many TGTGCCAGCAGCTTAGGTTCGGCTCCCGACCGAGAAGCTTTCTTT CASSLGSAPDREAFF
- TRBJ2-1 TRBV5-6 - TGTGCCAGCAGCTATCCAGGGACCACCTACAATGAGCAGTTCTTC CASSYPGTTYNEQFF
- TRBJ1-1 TRBV7-9 many TGTGCCAGCAGCCCAGGGACAATCATGAACACTGAAGCTTTCTTT CASSPGTIMNTEAFF
TRBD1 TRBJ1-2 TRBV4-1 many TGCGCCAGCAGCTCACTAGGACAGGGTCGTAGTGGCTACACCTTC CASSSLGQGRSGYTF
TRBD2 TRBJ2-3 TRBV9 many TGTGCCAGCAGCGCGGTAGCGGGGGGAACACCTAGCGCGCAGTATTTT CASSAVAGGTPSAQYF
TRBD1 TRBJ2-2 TRBV7-6 many TGTGCCAGCAGCTGGGACAGGGATTCGAACACCGGGGAGCTGTTTTTT CASSWDRDSNTGELFF